This TCR beta chain appears in the sequencing data of a study of radiation and T cells in renal cell carcinoma (dated by TCRdb to the early 2020s). The study in broad terms: The samples were obtained from a clinical trial, where primary renal cell carcinomas were treated with 15 Gy stereotactic body radiation therapy and then removed by nephrectomy 4 weeks afterward. A total of fewer than 55 samples underwent TCR beta sequencing, made up of some 26 tumors and roughly 27 peripheral blood samples. In the roughly 49 samples combined, some 4,000,000 unique CDR3 nucleotide sequences were found, encoding 2.5 million or so unique CDR3 amino acid sequences. The research as a whole found: Because pretreatment tumor biopsies were not available, the study could not determine whether clonotypes were already present within the tumor at baseline. In blood, the top tumor clonotypes increased from baseline to 2 weeks after radiation and then shrank by 4 weeks, which suggests a temporary expansion of tumor-resident clones. Tracking of blood repertoire dynamics stopped at less than 5 weeks after treatment, with no follow-up past that point. Because the trial had a single-armed design, the trial could not examine how radiation dose or scheduling affected the TCR repertoire.

Taken with the paper, the label for time point translates to: blood 2 weeks post-SBRT. Read against the paper, the sample's treatment or condition label means: 15 Gy SBRT to primary tumor, nephrectomy 4 weeks later. Serial peripheral blood from radiation-treated patients was sampled at baseline, 2 weeks and 4 weeks after SBRT to track tumor-enriched clonotypes. Renal cell carcinoma with clear cell pathology was present in all patients. The QIAamp DNA Blood Mini Kit (Qiagen) was used to prepare genomic DNA for TCR sequencing. Only samples passing all quality control checks were included in the analyses. A word on this clone: Its antigen is not yet known. It has no much larger one-base neighbor in the sample; base qualities were not kept.

CDR1 and CDR2 are drawn from the germline V gene (reference sequence): LNHDA, SQIVND. The CDR3 goes from the cysteine to the phenylalanine over 15 residues. Of the read, only the CDR3 DNA is kept; its 45 bases are in frame from base 1. From V the trimming removes 5 bases and from J it removes 7 bases, while the gene matches leave 13 bases of the junction unaccounted for. Following the manufacturer's recommendations, the immunoSEQ kit was used to generate TCR beta libraries from genomic DNA. For library preparation, a first multiplex PCR was performed with proprietary primers, followed by a second PCR in which unique barcodes were added, and bead cleanups were performed after each round. Each sample batch included a kit-provided positive control reaction and a negative control reaction. The final libraries underwent checking on an Agilent 4200 TapeStation D1000 ScreenTape, volumetric pooling, and quantification by qPCR. Sequencing was performed on an Illumina NextSeq500 with a MidOutput 150-cycle cartridge, and 156 Read1 and 15 Index1 cycles were run with kit custom primers. The pooled library was loaded at approximately 0.95 pM with a roughly 20% PhiX control spike-in. The paper's data handling went like this. The vendor-processed data were analyzed in R, and a clonotype was defined as all T cells that share the same CDR3 nucleotide sequence. For clone abundance analyses, frequencies were normalized to the 10,000 most abundant clones in each sample. Public T cell clones, averaging fewer than five per sample, were removed before analysis. Tumor-enriched and baseline blood-enriched clonotypes were defined by at least a 32-fold difference in abundance between compartments. A beta-binomial differential abundance model was used to identify clonotypes that were expanded or contracted between blood time points. Similarity between tumor and blood repertoires was quantified using the Baroni-Urbani and Buser coefficient, and groups were compared with two-tailed Wilcoxon tests in R. TCRdb provides this immuneACCESS table in a form limited to in-frame rearrangements. Some clones are lacking; in checked studies, under half of them reflect an unresolved V gene, and why the rest are absent is not known. V, J and clone size are those of that table, while D and trimming were read from the DNA. The sample table contains roughly 130,000 clones; only one count was recorded for more than 80% of them. Approximately 2% of the sample rests with the top ten.

The receptor comes from a woman aged 55-69 years with renal cell carcinoma. The chain uses TRBV19 and TRBJ1-2; 7 central nucleotides agree with TRBD1. The sequences come from blood, collected from a patient whose treatment included radiotherapy and nephrectomy. The bases read TGTGCCAGTAGTGTAACAGGTTCAGACAGGGCTGGCTACACCTTC. Its amino acids are CASSVTGSDRAGYTF.